The T cell receptor (beta chain) described here comes from a study of OX40 agonist ivuxolimab in advanced cancers. Study context: People in dose escalation had one of these cancers: hepatocellular carcinoma, melanoma, renal cell or head and neck cancer. Points from the study as a whole: Partial responders at 0.1-3.0 mg/kg had among the lowest clonal expansion. Within 6 weeks, CD4+ and CD8+ blood T cells expanded clonally at 0.1 to 3.0 mg/kg.

The data were produced by immunoSEQ multiplex PCR, yet TCRdb's version contains in-frame clones alone and is incomplete. This table has just over 60,000 clones, roughly 90% appearing once. With 4 bases removed from V and 5 bases from J, the gap between germline ends came to 8 bases. The CDR3 runs 13 residues. The germline V gene has CDR1 SGHDN and CDR2 FVKESK. A remark on this clone: Its antigen is not identified.

This sequence joins TRBV14 and TRBJ1-4; D is uncertain. The sequenced sample was CD4+ or CD8+ T cells sorted from blood, obtained in a trial of the OX40 agonist ivuxolimab. This receptor was obtained from an adult with an advanced solid tumor such as melanoma, head and neck, liver or kidney cancer. CDR3 coding DNA: TGTGCCAGCAGCCCGGGCCTCAATGAAAAACTGTTTTTT. This gives the protein CASSPGLNEKLFF. Supplemented by reference TRBV14 and TRBJ1-4, the full variable domain reads EAGVTQFPSHSVIEKGQTVTLRCDPISGHDNLYWYRRVMGKEIKFLLHFVKESKQDESGMPNNRFLAERTGGTYSTLKVQPAELEDSGVYFCASSPGLNEKLFFGSGTQLSVL.